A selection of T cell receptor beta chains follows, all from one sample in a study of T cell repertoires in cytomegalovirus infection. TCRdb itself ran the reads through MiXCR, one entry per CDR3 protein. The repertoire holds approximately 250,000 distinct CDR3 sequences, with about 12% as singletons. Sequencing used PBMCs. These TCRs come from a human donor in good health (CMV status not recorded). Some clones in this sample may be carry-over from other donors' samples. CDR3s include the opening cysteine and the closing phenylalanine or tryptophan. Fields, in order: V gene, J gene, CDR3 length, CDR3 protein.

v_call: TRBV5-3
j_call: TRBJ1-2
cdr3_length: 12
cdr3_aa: CASSRDTTGYTF

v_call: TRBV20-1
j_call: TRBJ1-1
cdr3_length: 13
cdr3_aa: CSAPQTGGTEAFF

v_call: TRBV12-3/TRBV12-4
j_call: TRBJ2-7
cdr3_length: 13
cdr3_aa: CASSTIQVSEQYF

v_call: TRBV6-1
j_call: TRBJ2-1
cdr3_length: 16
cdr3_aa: CASTPQAGPSYNEQFF

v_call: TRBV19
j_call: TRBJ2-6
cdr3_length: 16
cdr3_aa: CASSIFLSSGANVLTF

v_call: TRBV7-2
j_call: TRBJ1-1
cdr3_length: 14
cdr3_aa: CASSLGPKNTEAFF

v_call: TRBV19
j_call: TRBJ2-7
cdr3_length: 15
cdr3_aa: CASSRGQGALPEQYF

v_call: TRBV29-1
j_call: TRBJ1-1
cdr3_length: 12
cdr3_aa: CSVSRMNTEAFF

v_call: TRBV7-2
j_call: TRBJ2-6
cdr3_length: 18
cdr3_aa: CASSSGPAGGSGANVLTF

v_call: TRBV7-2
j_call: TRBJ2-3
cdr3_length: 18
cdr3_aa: CASSLVGTSGGAADTQYF

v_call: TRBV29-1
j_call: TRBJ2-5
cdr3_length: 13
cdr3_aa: CSVPGPSSETQYF

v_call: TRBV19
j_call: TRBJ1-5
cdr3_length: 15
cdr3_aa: CASSVGTGLNQPQHF

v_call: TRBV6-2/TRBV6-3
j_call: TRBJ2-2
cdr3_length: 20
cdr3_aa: CASSYRASGGPTGSTGELFF

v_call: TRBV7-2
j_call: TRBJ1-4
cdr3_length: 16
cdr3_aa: CASSLDGAASNEKLFF

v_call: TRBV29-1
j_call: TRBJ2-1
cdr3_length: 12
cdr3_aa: CSVPKGASEQFF

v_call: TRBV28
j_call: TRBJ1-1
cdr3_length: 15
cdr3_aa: CASSLRTGRNTEAFF

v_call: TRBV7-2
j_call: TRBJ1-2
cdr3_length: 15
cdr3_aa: CASSLGGGGSYGYTF

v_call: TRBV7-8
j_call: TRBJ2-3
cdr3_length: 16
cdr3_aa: CASSLAKAVYTDTQYF

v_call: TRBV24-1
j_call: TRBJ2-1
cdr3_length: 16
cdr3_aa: CATSDPSGGPYNEQFF

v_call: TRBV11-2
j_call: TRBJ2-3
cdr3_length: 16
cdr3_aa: CASSAYRGLSTDTQYF

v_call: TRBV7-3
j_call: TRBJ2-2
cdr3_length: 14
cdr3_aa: CASQGPLNTGELFF

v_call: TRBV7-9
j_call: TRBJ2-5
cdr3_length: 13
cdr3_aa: CASSFMEEETQYF

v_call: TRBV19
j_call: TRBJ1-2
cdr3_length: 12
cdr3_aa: CASSQGALGYTF

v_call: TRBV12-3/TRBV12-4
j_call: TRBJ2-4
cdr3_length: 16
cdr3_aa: CASSARGGATKNIQYF

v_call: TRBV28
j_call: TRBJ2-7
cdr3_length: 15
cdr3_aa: CASSPDGQANYEQYF

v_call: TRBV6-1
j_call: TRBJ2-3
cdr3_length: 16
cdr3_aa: CASSEPRSSEVDTQYF

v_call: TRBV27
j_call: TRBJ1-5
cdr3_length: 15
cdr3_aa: CASRRRMDRGQPQHF

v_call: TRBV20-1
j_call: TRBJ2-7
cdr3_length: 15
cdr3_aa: CSARDRRGATYEQYF

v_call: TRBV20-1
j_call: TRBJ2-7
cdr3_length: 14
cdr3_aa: CSARGETGTYEQYF

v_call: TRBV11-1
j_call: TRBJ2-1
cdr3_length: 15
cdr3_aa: CASSFGASSYNEQFF

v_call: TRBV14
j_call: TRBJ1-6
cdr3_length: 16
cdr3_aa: CASSQDLFPENSPLHF

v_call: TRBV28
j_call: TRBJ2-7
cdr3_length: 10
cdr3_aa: CASEDYEQYF

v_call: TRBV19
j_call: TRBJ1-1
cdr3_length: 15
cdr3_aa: CASSMGRSWDTEAFF

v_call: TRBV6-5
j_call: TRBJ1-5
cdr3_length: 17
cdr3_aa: CASSPHSQDRNNQPQHF

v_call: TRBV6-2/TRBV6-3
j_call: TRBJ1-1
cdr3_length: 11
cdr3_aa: CASSRQLEAFF

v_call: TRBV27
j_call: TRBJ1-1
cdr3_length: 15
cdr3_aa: CASSLSWSRDTEAFF

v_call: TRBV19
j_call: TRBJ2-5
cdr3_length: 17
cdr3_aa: CASSTTGTGRREETQYF

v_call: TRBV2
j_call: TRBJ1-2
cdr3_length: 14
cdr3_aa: CASSEYGGGYGYTF

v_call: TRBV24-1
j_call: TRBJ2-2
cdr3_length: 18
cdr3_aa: CATSDSLGAGGGTGELFF

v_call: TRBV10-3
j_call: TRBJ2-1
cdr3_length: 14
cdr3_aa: CAISERTTYNEQFF

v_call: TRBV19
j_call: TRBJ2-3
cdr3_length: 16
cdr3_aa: CASSPERTFTVDTQYF

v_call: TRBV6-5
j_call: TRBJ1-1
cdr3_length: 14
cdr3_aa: CASSYIGGGTEAFF